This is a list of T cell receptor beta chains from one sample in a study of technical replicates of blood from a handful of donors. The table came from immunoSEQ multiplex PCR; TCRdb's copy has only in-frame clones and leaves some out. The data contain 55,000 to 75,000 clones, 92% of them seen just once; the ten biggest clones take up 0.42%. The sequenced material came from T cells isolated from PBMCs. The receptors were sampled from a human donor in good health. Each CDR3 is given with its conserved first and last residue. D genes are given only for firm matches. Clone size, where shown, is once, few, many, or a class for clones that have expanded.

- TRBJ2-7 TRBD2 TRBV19 CASSNSASGSLTEQYF TGTGCCAGTAGTAATTCGGCTAGCGGGAGTCTTACCGAGCAGTACTTC
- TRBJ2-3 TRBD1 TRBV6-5 CASRTTGVDTQYF TGTGCCAGCAGAACTACAGGGGTAGATACGCAGTATTTT
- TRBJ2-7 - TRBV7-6 CASSLRQQAEQYF TGTGCCAGCAGCTTAAGGCAGCAGGCCGAGCAGTACTTC
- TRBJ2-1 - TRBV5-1 CASSLDGGTYNEQFF TGCGCCAGCAGCTTGGACGGCGGAACCTACAATGAGCAGTTCTTC
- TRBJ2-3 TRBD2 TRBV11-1 CASSSWGVAGGTDTQYF TGTGCCAGCAGCTCATGGGGAGTAGCGGGAGGAACAGATACGCAGTATTTT
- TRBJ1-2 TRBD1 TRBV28 CASSSTGFGYTF TGTGCCAGCAGTTCGACAGGGTTTGGCTACACCTTC
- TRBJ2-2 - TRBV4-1 CASSQDRALATDTGELFF TGCGCCAGCAGCCAAGATAGAGCGCTAGCGACGGACACCGGGGAGCTGTTTTTT
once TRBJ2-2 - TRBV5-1 CASSLVLGLTTGELFF TGCGCCAGCAGCTTGGTCCTGGGACTCACCACCGGGGAGCTGTTTTTT
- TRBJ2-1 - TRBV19 CASSIDLSLNEQFF TGTGCCAGTAGTATAGATCTCTCGCTAAATGAGCAGTTCTTC
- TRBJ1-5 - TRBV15 CATSITGLGPQHF TGTGCCACCAGCATTACAGGGCTCGGGCCCCAGCATTTT
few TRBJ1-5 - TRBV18 CASSPGLGNQPQHF TGTGCCAGCTCACCCGGACTGGGAAATCAGCCCCAGCATTTT
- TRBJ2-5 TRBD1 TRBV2 CASMGDREVETQYF TGTGCCAGCATGGGGGACAGGGAAGTTGAGACCCAGTACTTC
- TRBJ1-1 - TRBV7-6 CASSFGTNTEAFF TGTGCCAGCAGCTTCGGTACGAACACTGAAGCTTTCTTT
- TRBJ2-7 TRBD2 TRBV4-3 CASSQALAGFEQYF TGCGCCAGCAGCCAGGCTCTAGCGGGATTCGAGCAGTACTTC
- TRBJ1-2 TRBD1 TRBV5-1 CASSSELRQGGGPLYGYTF TGCGCCAGCAGCTCGGAACTTCGACAGGGGGGGGGTCCGCTCTATGGCTACACCTTC
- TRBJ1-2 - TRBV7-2 CASSQQGHGYTF TGTGCCAGCAGTCAACAGGGACATGGCTACACCTTC
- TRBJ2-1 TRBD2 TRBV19 CASSGGTYNEQFF TGTGCCAGTAGCGGGGGGACCTACAATGAGCAGTTCTTC
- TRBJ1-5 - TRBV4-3 CASSPQGYSNQPQHF TGCGCCAGCAGCCCACAGGGCTATAGCAATCAGCCCCAGCATTTT
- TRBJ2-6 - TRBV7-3 CASSLPGNGANVLTF TGTGCCAGCAGCTTACCGGGTAATGGGGCCAACGTCCTGACTTTC
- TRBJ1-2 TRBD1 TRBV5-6 CASSLRQGEGYTF TGTGCCAGCAGCTTGAGACAGGGGGAAGGCTACACCTTC
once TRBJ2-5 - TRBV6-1 CASSVGRRQETQYF TGTGCCAGCAGTGTTGGCAGGCGACAAGAGACCCAGTACTTC
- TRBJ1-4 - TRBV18 CASSPAEGGFNEKLFF TGTGCCAGCTCACCTGCGGAAGGGGGATTTAATGAAAAACTGTTTTTT
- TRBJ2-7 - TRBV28 CASSREPYEQYF TGTGCCAGCAGTAGAGAACCCTACGAGCAGTACTTC
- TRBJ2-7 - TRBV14 CASSQDPSSWTVGEQYF TGTGCCAGCAGCCAAGACCCTTCTTCTTGGACAGTTGGCGAGCAGTACTTC
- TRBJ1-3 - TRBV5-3 CARSEWYSGNTIYF TGTGCCAGAAGCGAGTGGTACTCTGGAAACACCATATATTTT
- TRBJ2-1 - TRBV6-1 CASRDQGGGEQFF TGTGCCAGCAGGGACCAAGGAGGTGGTGAGCAGTTCTTC
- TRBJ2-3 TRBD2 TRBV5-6 CASTPAGTDTQYF TGTGCCAGCACTCCAGCGGGAACAGATACGCAGTATTTT
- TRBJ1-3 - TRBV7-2 CASSLGPTGSGNTIYF TGTGCCAGCAGCTTAGGGCCAACAGGTTCTGGAAACACCATATATTTT
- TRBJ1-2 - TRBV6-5 CASSYSRRGALYGYTF TGTGCCAGCAGTTACTCAAGACGGGGGGCGCTCTATGGCTACACCTTC
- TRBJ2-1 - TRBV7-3 CASSSGTTFYNEQFF TGTGCCAGCAGCTCCGGGACAACTTTCTACAATGAGCAGTTCTTC
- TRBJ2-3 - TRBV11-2 CASSLSPAQMEYF TGTGCCAGCAGCTTAAGCCCAGCGCAAATGGAGTATTTT
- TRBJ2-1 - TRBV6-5 CASSTDYNEQFF TGTGCCAGCTCGACAGATTACAATGAGCAGTTCTTC
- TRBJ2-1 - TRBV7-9 CASSLADSYNEQFF TGTGCCAGCAGCTTAGCCGACAGCTACAATGAGCAGTTCTTC
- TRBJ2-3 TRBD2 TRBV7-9 CASSPTTSGATDTQYF TGTGCCAGCAGCCCAACCACTAGCGGGGCAACAGATACGCAGTATTTT
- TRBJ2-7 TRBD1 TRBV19 CASSIDRQGVNEQYF TGTGCCAGTAGTATAGATAGGCAGGGGGTCAACGAGCAGTACTTC
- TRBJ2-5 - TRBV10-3 CAISEYRETQYF TGTGCCATCAGTGAGTATAGAGAGACCCAGTACTTC
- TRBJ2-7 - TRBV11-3 CASSLNHEQYF TGTGCCAGCAGCCTTAATCACGAGCAGTACTTC
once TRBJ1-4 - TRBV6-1 CASSEVQYNEKLFF TGTGCCAGCAGTGAAGTGCAGTATAATGAAAAACTGTTTTTT
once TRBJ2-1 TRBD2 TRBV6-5 CASRTLAEAYNEQFF TGTGCCAGCAGAACACTAGCGGAGGCCTACAATGAGCAGTTCTTC